The source of this T cell receptor beta chain is a study of spatial heterogeneity in lung cancer. About the study: TCR and UMI combinations that were unique each appeared, on average, more than ten times in raw reads.

This clonotype was seen at least ten times. Time point given: blood at routine non-recurrence follow-up after resection. CDR1 is SGHVS and CDR2 is FNYEAQ in the germline V gene. This CDR3 region has 18 residues. V lost 2 bases and J lost 0, with 14 bases in between. Using its own MiXCR run on the 5' RACE reads, TCRdb lists one record per CDR3 protein. The sample carries tens of thousands of distinct CDR3 sequences, roughly a fifth recorded once. The sample consisted of PBMCs, taken at follow-up. The chain has TRBV7-6 and TRBJ2-6; possibly TRBD2 for D (6 bases). This TCR was sampled from a male donor with early-stage non-small cell lung cancer. In DNA form, the CDR3 reads TGTGCCAGCAGCTTAATGGGGGGAAGGCCCTCTGGGGCCAACGTCCTGACTTTC. Amino acid sequence: CASSLMGGRPSGANVLTF. The full variable domain, rest sourced from reference TRBV7-6 and TRBJ2-6, is GAGVSQSPRYKVTKRGQDVALRCDPISGHVSLYWYRQALGQGPEFLTYFNYEAQQDKSGLPNDRFSAERPEGSISTLTIQRTEQRDSAMYRCASSLMGGRPSGANVLTFGAGSRLTVL.